The clone carrying this TCR beta chain was seen a handful of times. Its antigen remains unknown. Template material for TCR beta VDJ and CDR3 profiling consisted of genomic DNA. TCRdb ran MiXCR on the reads and lists one entry per CDR3 protein. The sample has about 160,000 distinct CDR3 sequences, 47% seen once. The data originate from a study of CD8+CD57+ T cells in acquired aplastic anemia. Across the whole study: Sorted CD4+ plus CD8+ cells gave DNA averaging approximately 3.2 ug. The study's findings and limits: Sharing between patients and controls was observed for over 25 CD8+ CDR3 sequences.

Patients picked for sequencing had shown CD8+CD57+ cell expansion detected by flow cytometry. The enrolled patients all had severe acquired aplastic anemia. Untreated patients provided the blood samples, with no therapy given before sampling. From germline, CDR1 is MNHEY and CDR2 SMNVEV (reference sequence). V was shortened by 3 bases and J by 6 bases, with 11 bases between the two germline ends. This CDR3 is built from 13 residues. This receptor was identified in a human donor with aplastic anemia. The specimen was sorted CD4+, CD8+, or CD8+CD57+ T cells (not recorded which) from PBMCs. This rearrangement joins TRBV27 to TRBJ1-2, with D tentatively TRBD1 (5 bases). Written as DNA, the CDR3 is TGTGCCAGCAGTTTCCGGGGCAGAGATGGCTACACCTTC. Protein: CASSFRGRDGYTF.